These 22 T cell receptor beta chains share one sample of origin, sequenced in a study of control samples from healthy donors and cancer patients. Profiling relied on immunoSEQ multiplex PCR, and the TCRdb table lists in-frame clones only, not all of them. The sample has approximately 170,000 clones; over 85% are singletons. Sequenced sample: blood. The receptor source for this set is a woman between 55 and 75 years old in good health.

This sequence joins TRBV5-6 and TRBJ1-2; 12 nucleotides match TRBD1. Germline V gives CDR1 SGHDT, CDR2 YYEEEE. The ends lost 3 bases at V and 8 bases at J; junction bases unmatched: 2. The CDR3 is made up of 13 amino acids. CDR3 in amino acids: CASSYGTGGGYTF. The DNA for the CDR3 is TGTGCCAGCAGCTACGGGACAGGGGGCGGCTACACCTTC.

This clone was seen once. CDR3 sequence (DNA): TGTGCCAGCTCAGCTAGCAATCAGCCCCAGCATTTT. Translated, it gives CASSASNQPQHF. This chain connects TRBV18 to TRBJ1-5; D is unclear. The germline V gene encodes CDR1 KGHSH and CDR2 LQKENI. This CDR3 has 12 amino acids. Trimming pared 5 bases from V and 0 bases from J, leaving 2 bases between.

The V gene is TRBV6-5, the J gene TRBJ1-4; 7 positions match TRBD1. The CDR3 sequence is 13 residues long. The ends lost 6 bases at V and 7 bases at J; junction bases unmatched: 5. Germline CDR1 MNHEY, CDR2 SVGAGI. In DNA form, the CDR3 reads TGTGCCAGCAGAAGGGGGCGGGTTGAAAAACTGTTTTTT. This gives the protein CASRRGRVEKLFF.

The rearrangement uses TRBV3-1 (or the pseudogene TRBV3-2) and TRBJ1-5; D not resolved. Germline V lookup: CDR1 LGHDT, CDR2 YNNKEL (reference sequence). The CDR3 sequence is 14 residues long. Trimming took off 3 bases at V and 1 base at J, with 7 bases between the two ends. CDR3 DNA: TGTGCCAGCAGCCAGGGAATAAGCAATCAGCCCCAGCATTTT. Amino acids: CASSQGISNQPQHF.

This clone came up once. This chain uses TRBV7-2 with TRBJ1-5; no firm D call. V was cut by 4 bases and J by 7 bases, with 8 bases left in between. The germline V gene encodes CDR1 SGHTA and CDR2 FQGNSA. This CDR3 has 12 residues. The CDR3, as DNA: TGTGCCAGCAGCTCTAGAGGACAGCCCCAGCATTTT. This translates into CASSSRGQPQHF.

The J gene is TRBJ1-6, the V gene TRBV10-3; no clear D. V lost 2 bases, J lost 6 bases, and 8 bases lay in between. This CDR3 spans 14 amino acids. Germline CDR1 ENHRY, CDR2 SYGVKD. CDR3 amino acids: CAISERGSNSPLHF. The DNA for the CDR3 is TGTGCCATCAGTGAGAGAGGGTCTAATTCACCCCTCCACTTT.

This clone was observed a single time. The rearrangement links TRBV10-3 to TRBJ1-6; D not resolved. The germline V gene has CDR1 ENHRY and CDR2 SYGVKD. This CDR3 spans 14 amino acids. Trimming took 5 bases from V and 0 from J, leaving 5 bases between them. The CDR3 protein is CAISLSSYNSPLHF. The CDR3 bases are TGTGCCATCAGTTTAAGCTCCTATAATTCACCCCTCCACTTT.

The chain links TRBV27 to TRBJ2-2; the D is unclear. The V end lost 0 bases, the J end lost 2 bases, and 10 bases lay between the germline ends. The CDR3 extends over 16 amino acids. Per the germline V gene, CDR1 is MNHEY and CDR2 is SMNVEV (reference sequence). Written as DNA, the CDR3 is TGTGCCAGCAGTTTATCGTACTTCTCAAACACCGGGGAGCTGTTTTTT. The encoded protein is CASSLSYFSNTGELFF.

V gene TRBV6-6 combines with J gene TRBJ1-2; TRBD1 matches 7 bases. V gave up 6 bases and J gave up 7 bases; unmatched junction bases: 8. The CDR3 runs to 13 residues. Germline-derived CDR1 and CDR2 are MNHNY and SVGAGI (reference sequence). In DNA, the CDR3 is TGTGCCAGCAGAACAGGGGACGGGGGTGGCTACACCTTC. Amino acids: CASRTGDGGGYTF.

This clone was detected only once. This chain uses TRBV5-1 with TRBJ2-5; D is unclear. Germline loops: CDR1 SGHRS, CDR2 YFSETQ. CDR3 size: 14 residues. Trimming shortened V by 4 bases and J by 5 bases, and 15 bases separated the two germline ends. The CDR3 DNA follows: TGCGCCAGCAGCGATTCTCGGGTTAGGGAGACCCAGTACTTC. Translated: CASSDSRVRETQYF.

This clone has a single count. The V call is TRBV6-5, the J call TRBJ1-3; 10 bases align to TRBD1. CDR1 and CDR2 from the germline V gene are MNHEY and SVGAGI. V was pared by 6 bases and J by 2 bases, with 4 bases of the junction left unmatched. The CDR3 has 15 amino acids. CDR3 DNA: TGTGCCAGCAGAAGACAGGGGGCGACTGGAAACACCATATATTTT. It encodes CASRRQGATGNTIYF.

Comment on this clone: Other DNA sequences within the sample encode an identical CDR3. The V call is TRBV18, the J call TRBJ1-1; D is unresolved. This CDR3 has 13 residues. Trimming took 3 bases from V and 3 from J, leaving 8 bases between them. The germline CDR1 and CDR2 sequences are KGHSH and LQKENI. CDR3 nucleotide sequence: TGTGCCAGCTCACCCATCGGGGACACTGAAGCTTTCTTT. Residues: CASSPIGDTEAFF.

This chain uses TRBV18 with TRBJ1-1; TRBD1 aligns across 7 bases. In germline, CDR1 is KGHSH, CDR2 LQKENI. With V trimmed by 3 bases and J by 4 bases, 5 bases remained unmatched. This CDR3 region has 14 residues. The CDR3 region has the DNA TGTGCCAGCTCACCGGTCCGGGACAGCACTGAAGCTTTCTTT. Its translation is CASSPVRDSTEAFF.

Here the CDR3 DNA reads TGTGCCAGCAGCGTAGGGGGGCCAGGCACCGGGGAGCTGTTTTTT. Protein sequence: CASSVGGPGTGELFF. The chain combines TRBV9 with TRBJ2-2, with TRBD1 as a possible D gene (6 bases). The CDR3 runs 15 residues. Germline loops: CDR1 SGDLS, CDR2 YYNGEE. The V gene lost 0 bases and the J gene lost 4 bases, with 10 bases spanning the gap.

This clone was detected once. The chain employs TRBV2 and TRBJ1-2, with D perhaps TRBD1 (5 bases). The V end lost 6 bases, the J end lost 4 bases, and 18 bases lay between the germline ends. CDR3 length: 15 amino acids. CDR1 and CDR2 from the germline V gene are SNHLY and FYNNEI. CDR3 coding DNA: TGTGCCAGCAGACCACGACAGAGAGAATTCTATGGCTACACCTTC. Protein: CASRPRQREFYGYTF. The whole variable domain, filled in from reference TRBV2 and TRBJ1-2, reads EPEVTQTPSHQVTQMGQEVILRCVPISNHLYFYWYRQILGQKVEFLVSFYNNEISEKSEIFDDQFSVERPDGSNFTLKIRSTKLEDSAMYFCASRPRQREFYGYTFGSGTRLTVV.

The J gene is TRBJ1-5, the V gene TRBV19; unclear D gene. Germline V gene lookup returns CDR1 LNHDA and CDR2 SQIVND (reference sequence). Between the trimmed V and J ends, which lost 2 bases and 1 base, there was a span of 6 bases. This CDR3 comprises 14 residues. Written as DNA, the CDR3 is TGTGCCAGTAGTATATTTGACAGCAATCAGCCCCAGCATTTT. Translated, it gives CASSIFDSNQPQHF.

The V gene is TRBV7-2, the J gene TRBJ1-2; D might be TRBD1 (6 bases). Germline lookup yields CDR1 SGHTA and CDR2 FQGNSA. The CDR3 loop spans 15 amino acids. The germline V and J ends were trimmed by 4 bases and 4 bases, with 16 bases remaining between them. CDR3 sequence reads: CASSYGQRTSYGYTF. CDR3 in DNA: TGTGCCAGCAGCTACGGACAGCGTACATCCTATGGCTACACCTTC.

In DNA form, the CDR3 reads TGTGCCAGCAGCGCACAGGGAACGGGTTCACCCCTCCACTTT. This sequence encodes CASSAQGTGSPLHF. The rearrangement uses TRBV3-1 (or the pseudogene TRBV3-2) and TRBJ1-6, with a weak D call TRBD1 (6 bases). CDR1 LGHDT and CDR2 YNNKEL come from the germline V gene (reference sequence). Trimming shortened V by 5 bases and J by 9 bases, and 14 bases separated the two germline ends. This CDR3 has 14 residues.

J is TRBJ2-1 and V is TRBV12-5, with TRBD2 identical over 10 bases. Trimming cost V 7 bases and J 8 bases; bases outside gene matches: 8. This CDR3 is built from 14 residues. Germline loops: CDR1 LGHNT, CDR2 FRNRAP. The CDR3 here is CASAISGGAYEQFF. The CDR3 DNA sequence: TGTGCTAGTGCTATAAGCGGGGGGGCATATGAGCAGTTCTTC. Full variable domain (outside the CDR3, taken from reference TRBV12-5 and TRBJ2-1): DARVTQTPRHKVTEMGQEVTMRCQPILGHNTVFWYRQTMMQGLELLAYFRNRAPLDDSGMPKDRFSAEMPDATLATLKIQPSEPRDSAVYFCASAISGGAYEQFFGPGTRLTVL.

The chain carries TRBV19 and TRBJ2-1; no firm D call. This CDR3 comprises 12 residues. CDR1 is LNHDA and CDR2 is SQIVND in the germline V gene (reference sequence). Trimming took off 4 bases at V and 9 bases at J, with 10 bases between the two ends. This CDR3 reads CASSKQEREQFF. CDR3 nucleotide sequence: TGTGCCAGTAGTAAGCAGGAACGTGAGCAGTTCTTC.

This clone was found once. V and J are TRBV6-5 and TRBJ1-3; a weak D match, TRBD1 (5 bases). Trimming stripped 2 bases from V and 0 bases from J, with 8 bases between. Germline-derived CDR1 and CDR2 are MNHEY and SVGAGI. The length of the CDR3 is 15 residues. The CDR3 DNA reads as TGTGCCAGCAGTTACGCAGGGAGCTCTGGAAACACCATATATTTT. Translated, it gives CASSYAGSSGNTIYF.

The CDR3 reads CASSYWGTEAFF. CDR3 coding DNA: TGTGCCAGCAGTTACTGGGGGACTGAAGCTTTCTTT. This rearrangement joins TRBV6-2 or TRBV6-3 to TRBJ1-1; weak D call: TRBD1 (5 bases). Trimming removed 1 base at V and 5 bases at J, with 5 bases between. The V gene's germline CDR1 is MNHEY and CDR2 SVGEGT. This CDR3 is built from 12 residues.